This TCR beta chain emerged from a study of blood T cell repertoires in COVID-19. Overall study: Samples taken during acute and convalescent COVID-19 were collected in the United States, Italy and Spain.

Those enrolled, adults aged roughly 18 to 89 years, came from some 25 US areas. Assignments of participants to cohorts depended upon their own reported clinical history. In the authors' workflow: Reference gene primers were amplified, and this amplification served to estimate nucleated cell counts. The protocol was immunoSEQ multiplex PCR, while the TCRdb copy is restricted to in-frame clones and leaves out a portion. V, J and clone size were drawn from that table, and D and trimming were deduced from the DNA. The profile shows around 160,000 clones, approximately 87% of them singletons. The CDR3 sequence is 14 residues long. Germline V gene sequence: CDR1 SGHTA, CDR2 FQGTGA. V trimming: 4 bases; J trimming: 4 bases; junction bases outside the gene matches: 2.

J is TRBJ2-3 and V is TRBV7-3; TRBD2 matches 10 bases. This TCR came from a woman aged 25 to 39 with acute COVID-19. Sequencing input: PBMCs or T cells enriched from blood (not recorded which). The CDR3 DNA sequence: TGTGCCAGCAGCTCCGGACTAGCGGCAGATACGCAGTATTTT. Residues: CASSSGLAADTQYF.